Each of the 14 T cell receptor beta chains below was sequenced from the same sample in a study of cytomegalovirus exposure and HLA in healthy donors. Use of 60 Vbeta and 13 Jbeta primers characterized the PCR. This table comes from immunoSEQ multiplex PCR, and its TCRdb copy is limited to in-frame clones, with some not included. The sample shows fewer than 250,000 clones, about 81% of them seen only once. The sequenced material came from PBMCs. Receptor source: a man in his forties or fifties in good health and CMV-seropositive.

This sequence joins TRBV28 and TRBJ1-5, with 7 bases fitting TRBD1. Looked up from germline, CDR1 is MDHEN and CDR2 is SYDVKM. The J segment lost 1 base and the V segment lost 6 bases, leaving 3 bases of the junction unmatched. The CDR3 runs to 14 residues. CDR3 nucleotides: TGTGCCAGCAGGAAGGGACAGAGCAATCAGCCCCAGCATTTT. The encoded protein is CASRKGQSNQPQHF.

The chain carries TRBV18 and TRBJ2-3; TRBD2 agrees at 9 bases. CDR1 and CDR2 from the germline V gene are KGHSH and LQKENI. This CDR3 has 15 residues. V shed 4 bases and J 4 bases; nucleotides not matched to a gene: 6. The CDR3 DNA sequence: TGTGCCAGCTCACTGTCAGCGGGAGGATCAGATACGCAGTATTTT. It translates to CASSLSAGGSDTQYF.

The chain is built from TRBV4-1 and TRBJ1-5; TRBD1 is a possible D gene (5 bases). The germline CDR1 and CDR2 sequences are MGHRA and YSYEKL. The CDR3 covers 15 residues. V was clipped by 1 base and J by 0 bases, with 7 bases between them. The CDR3: CASSQGQYSNQPQHF. The CDR3 DNA reads as TGCGCCAGCAGCCAAGGACAGTATAGCAATCAGCCCCAGCATTTT.

The gene calls are TRBV9 and TRBJ2-1, with TRBD2 identical over 8 bases. The CDR3 totals 15 residues. The V and J ends lost 0 bases and 3 bases, in that order; junction bases with no gene match: 2. The germline V gene encodes CDR1 SGDLS and CDR2 YYNGEE. DNA for the CDR3: TGTGCCAGCAGCGTAGGAGGGACTAGCTACAATGAGCAGTTCTTC. This codes for CASSVGGTSYNEQFF.

This clone was counted a single time. The rearrangement links TRBV30 to TRBJ2-5; D perhaps matches TRBD1 (6 bases). This CDR3 contains 12 residues. Germline V gene data show CDR1 as GTSNPN and CDR2 as SVGIG (reference sequence). In DNA, the CDR3 is TGTTCACTCATAGGGGGATCAGAGACCCAGTACTTC. Translation gives CSLIGGSETQYF.

This clone was observed a single time. The V gene is TRBV19, the J gene TRBJ2-3; 7 bases match TRBD2. The germline V gene has CDR1 LNHDA and CDR2 SQIVND (reference sequence). Trimming took 10 bases from V and 0 from J; bases not matched to a gene: 13. The CDR3 consists of 16 residues. The CDR3 loop reads CATSQRRERSTDTQYF. The CDR3 nucleotides read TGTGCCACATCCCAAAGGCGGGAGAGGAGCACAGATACGCAGTATTTT.

The rearrangement joins TRBV11-1 to TRBJ2-5, with 10 bases aligning to TRBD1. The V segment lost 5 bases and the J segment 11 bases; nucleotides outside the gene matches: 11. Germline lookup yields CDR1 SGHAT and CDR2 FQDESV (reference sequence). There are 14 residues in the CDR3. The chain's CDR3 is CASSLGTGTGEQYF. The CDR3 coding sequence is TGTGCCAGCAGCCTCGGGACAGGGACAGGGGAGCAGTACTTC.

The chain has TRBV11-3 and TRBJ1-1, with 7 bases fitting TRBD1. This CDR3 has 15 amino acids. The V and J ends lost 5 bases and 6 bases, in that order; junction bases with no gene match: 12. The germline V gene encodes CDR1 SGHNT and CDR2 YENEEA. The CDR3 spells CASSARRGLSAEAFF. The CDR3, as DNA: TGTGCCAGCAGCGCCCGGAGGGGGCTGAGTGCTGAAGCTTTCTTT.

The chain couples TRBV15 to TRBJ2-7, with a possible D match to TRBD1 (5 bases). Trimming cost V 8 bases and J 3 bases, with 11 bases left between them. The CDR3 loop spans 12 amino acids. The germline CDR1 and CDR2 sequences are LNHNV and YYDKDF (reference sequence). CDR3 in DNA: TGTGCCACCGCCGACAGAGACTACGAGCAGTACTTC. Its translation: CATADRDYEQYF.

This chain uses TRBV5-4 with TRBJ2-3; 10 bases are a match to TRBD2. The CDR3 covers 16 residues. After removal of 5 bases from V and 1 base from J, the junction contained 7 bases not matched to a gene. Germline V lookup: CDR1 SGHNT, CDR2 YYREEE (reference sequence). The CDR3 coding sequence is TGTGCCAGCAGTACTGCTCTAGCGGGAGGCACAGATACGCAGTATTTT. Protein sequence: CASSTALAGGTDTQYF.

The chain has TRBV7-8 and TRBJ2-3; TRBD1 matches at 9 bases. Trimming took 3 bases from V and 1 from J; bases not matched to a gene: 20. There are 21 residues in the CDR3. CDR1 and CDR2 (germline): SGHVS, FQNEAQ. The CDR3 is CASSFQLGQGIVNPRTDTQYF. CDR3 bases: TGTGCCAGCAGCTTCCAGTTAGGACAGGGGATTGTTAATCCCCGCACAGATACGCAGTATTTT.

The chain joins TRBV6-6 to TRBJ2-2, with a tentative D call TRBD2 (5 bases). The CDR3 contains 15 residues. Per the germline V gene, CDR1 is MNHNY and CDR2 is SVGAGI (reference sequence). The V and J ends lost 5 bases and 1 base respectively, with 11 bases between them. This CDR3 is CASSPTSLNTGELFF. For the CDR3, the DNA is TGTGCCAGCAGTCCCACTAGTCTGAACACCGGGGAGCTGTTTTTT.

The CDR3 reads CASSSRGGRVAEAFF. CDR3 nucleotide sequence: TGTGCCAGCAGCTCCCGCGGGGGCAGGGTGGCTGAAGCTTTCTTT. V gene TRBV5-4 combines with J gene TRBJ1-1; perhaps TRBD1 as D (6 bases). The germline gives CDR1 SGHNT, CDR2 YYREEE (reference sequence). This CDR3 contains 15 residues. Trimming removed 3 bases from V and 6 bases from J, with 18 bases in between.

This clone was detected only a few times. The genes are TRBV6-1 and TRBJ1-3; D gene unclear. Trimming took off 8 bases at V and 3 bases at J, with 8 bases between the two ends. CDR1 and CDR2 from the germline V gene are MNHNS and SASEGT. CDR3 length: 12 amino acids. Here the CDR3 reads CASVSNGNTIYF. For the CDR3, the DNA is TGTGCCAGCGTGAGTAATGGAAACACCATATATTTT.